The next 15 T cell receptor beta chains were all read from a single sample in a study of identical twins. TCRdb independently ran MiXCR on the 5' RACE reads; one entry per CDR3 protein. Of about 300,000 distinct CDR3 sequences listed, approximately 13% are singletons. These data also featured in a second study, about yellow fever vaccine responses in identical twins.

Sequenced sample: CD8+ T cells sorted from blood. The receptors shown here come from a young woman in good health.

The CDR3 loop reads CASSSPDRSSKNIQYF. The CDR3 nucleotides are TGTGCCAGCAGCTCACCCGACAGATCCTCCAAAAACATTCAGTACTTC. The V gene is TRBV5-5, the J gene TRBJ2-4; possible D gene TRBD1, 5 bases. There are 16 residues in the CDR3. Per germline, CDR1 SGHKS and CDR2 YYEKEE (reference sequence). V lost 3 bases to trimming and J lost 2 bases, with 15 bases between them. The entire variable domain, with the rest obtained from reference TRBV5-5 and TRBJ2-4, is as follows: DAGVTQSPTHLIKTRGQQVTLRCSPISGHKSVSWYQQVLGQGPQFIFQYYEKEERGRGNFPDRFSARQFPNYSSELNVNALLLGDSALYLCASSSPDRSSKNIQYFGAGTRLSVL.

This clonotype occurred a few times. The chain carries TRBV20-1 and TRBJ2-7, with 7 bases fitting TRBD1. The J segment lost 0 bases and the V segment lost 0 bases, leaving 5 bases of the junction unmatched. Per germline, CDR1 DFQATT and CDR2 SNEGSKA (reference sequence). This CDR3 is 15 amino acids long. The chain's CDR3 is CSARDQGQSSYEQYF. The CDR3 DNA is TGCAGTGCTAGAGATCAGGGACAGAGCTCCTACGAGCAGTACTTC.

The chain uses TRBV7-6 and TRBJ1-6, with D perhaps TRBD1 (5 bases). Germline V gives CDR1 SGHVS, CDR2 FNYEAQ. The CDR3 is made up of 14 amino acids. The V gene lost 1 base and the J gene lost 7 bases, with 8 bases spanning the gap. CDR3 nucleotides: TGTGCCAGCAGCTTAGGGGACGGAAATTCACCCCTCCACTTT. Amino acid sequence: CASSLGDGNSPLHF.

The chain employs TRBV13 and TRBJ2-7; weak D call: TRBD2 (5 bases). Trimming pared 5 bases from V and 3 bases from J, leaving 8 bases between. This CDR3 spans 12 amino acids. In germline, CDR1 is PRHDT, CDR2 FYEKMQ (reference sequence). CDR3 sequence: CASSDGNYEQYF. The CDR3 DNA reads as TGTGCCAGCAGCGACGGGAACTACGAGCAGTACTTC.

The chain uses TRBV4-1 and TRBJ1-2; D unclear. This CDR3 contains 14 residues. With 1 base removed from V and 10 bases from J, the gap between germline ends came to 16 bases. The germline CDR1 and CDR2 sequences are MGHRA and YSYEKL. CDR3 nucleotides: TGCGCCAGCAGCCAAGGTCTGAGTGGAACTCTCTACACCTTC. Translated: CASSQGLSGTLYTF.

This clonotype was counted a few times. The chain carries TRBV6-2 or TRBV6-3 and TRBJ2-1; 14 bases fit TRBD2. The germline CDR1 and CDR2 sequences are MNHEY and SVGEGT. V was clipped by 7 bases and J by 7 bases; unmatched bases: 6. The CDR3 length is 15 residues. The CDR3 nucleotides are TGTGCCAGCACCGAGACTAGCGGGAGGGTTAATGAGCAGTTCTTC. Its protein is CASTETSGRVNEQFF.

Ten or more counts support this clonotype. The chain joins TRBV4-1 to TRBJ2-1, with a weak D call TRBD2 (5 bases). CDR1 MGHRA and CDR2 YSYEKL come from the germline V gene. The CDR3 runs 12 residues. V was pared by 4 bases and J by 7 bases, with 8 bases between. CDR3 in DNA: TGCGCCAGCAGCCTAGCGAGGAATGAGCAGTTCTTC. It encodes CASSLARNEQFF.

V and J are TRBV15 and TRBJ2-1; tentative D call: TRBD1 (6 bases). The CDR3 loop spans 19 amino acids. V dropped 5 bases and J dropped 4 bases, with 27 bases sitting between them. CDR1 LNHNV and CDR2 YYDKDF come from the germline V gene (reference sequence). In DNA form, the CDR3 reads TGTGCCACCAGCGACTCGGGTGTGGGGGCGTGGACGGTGTACAATGAGCAGTTCTTC. This encodes CATSDSGVGAWTVYNEQFF.

This clonotype is a singleton in its sample. The V call is TRBV28, the J call TRBJ2-1; a possible D gene is TRBD1 (6 bases). The CDR3 contains 15 residues. Germline V gene lookup returns CDR1 MDHEN and CDR2 SYDVKM. Trimming pared 7 bases from V and 2 bases from J, leaving 15 bases between. CDR3 nucleotides: TGTGCCAGCATCCACACAGGGACCCCCTACAATGAGCAGTTCTTC. It is translated as CASIHTGTPYNEQFF.

In its sample, this clonotype was seen a few times. The chain uses TRBV11-1 and TRBJ2-5, with TRBD2 matching over 12 bases. V shed 1 base, J shed 5 bases, and the junction held 5 bases outside the gene matches. Germline V gene sequence: CDR1 SGHAT, CDR2 FQDESV (reference sequence). The CDR3 extends over 16 amino acids. The CDR3 DNA reads TGTGCCAGCAGCTTAGAGCTAGCGGGAGGGCACGAGACCCAGTACTTC. Its translation: CASSLELAGGHETQYF.

The rearrangement uses TRBV27 and TRBJ2-7, with 7 positions matching TRBD2. From germline, CDR1 is MNHEY and CDR2 SMNVEV (reference sequence). The CDR3 contains 13 residues. After removal of 5 bases from V and 7 bases from J, the junction contained 8 bases not matched to a gene. CDR3 nucleotide sequence: TGTGCCAGCAGTGACGGACTAGGCGGAGAGCAGTACTTC. Protein sequence: CASSDGLGGEQYF.

This clonotype was counted many times. The chain has TRBV4-1 and TRBJ2-1; the match to TRBD2 covers 11 bases. V shed 3 bases and J 2 bases; nucleotides not matched to a gene: 9. This CDR3 contains 18 residues. CDR1 MGHRA and CDR2 YSYEKL come from the germline V gene. The CDR3, as DNA: TGCGCCAGCAGCCATTCCTTAGCGGGAGGGCCCCCCTACAATGAGCAGTTCTTC. This gives the protein CASSHSLAGGPPYNEQFF.

The J gene is TRBJ2-7, the V gene TRBV7-9; 10 bases are shared with TRBD1. The CDR3 is 13 amino acids. The germline V gene encodes CDR1 SEHNR and CDR2 FQNEAQ (reference sequence). Unmatched junction bases numbered 2, after V lost 4 bases and J lost 5 bases. The CDR3 loop is CASSWGQGNEQYF. CDR3 coding DNA: TGTGCCAGCAGCTGGGGACAGGGGAACGAGCAGTACTTC.

In its sample, this clonotype was seen a few times. The chain links TRBV27 to TRBJ2-1; 9 positions match TRBD2. The V gene end was trimmed by 5 bases and the J gene end by 4 bases; junction bases not matched to a gene: 6. The germline V gene encodes CDR1 MNHEY and CDR2 SMNVEV (reference sequence). This CDR3 region has 15 residues. The CDR3 spells CASSTSSGNYNEQFF. CDR3 in DNA: TGTGCCAGCAGTACTTCTAGCGGGAATTACAATGAGCAGTTCTTC.

The chain couples TRBV13 to TRBJ2-1, with 7 bases lining up with TRBD2. The germline V gene encodes CDR1 PRHDT and CDR2 FYEKMQ (reference sequence). The CDR3 is 15 residues long. V was pared by 4 bases and J by 7 bases, with 10 bases of the junction left unmatched. CDR3 in amino acids: CASSYGRLVVNEQFF. CDR3 in DNA: TGTGCCAGCAGCTACGGGAGGCTAGTTGTTAATGAGCAGTTCTTC.